This T cell receptor (beta chain) was obtained from a study of CD8 T cells in Susac syndrome. Regarding the study as a whole: As the study acknowledged, the number of individuals who were part of its TCR sequencing and HLA analysis was relatively small. Susac syndrome CD4+ T cell repertoires showed no clonal expansion.

With respect to this clonotype: Its target is not known.

Reverse transcription of roughly 0.5 to 1 ug RNA used random hexamers. TCRdb re-analysed the immunoSEQ multiplex PCR reads in MiXCR, keeping a single row per CDR3 protein. Here the sample spans fewer than 200,000 distinct CDR3 sequences, 91% being singletons. Germline assignment: CDR1 SEHNR and CDR2 FQNEAQ (reference sequence). Trimming took off 3 bases at V and 0 bases at J, with 9 bases between the two ends. The CDR3 has 15 amino acids. The authors sequenced TCR beta from blood CD8+ and CD4+ T cells. CD8+ and CD4+ T cells were negatively isolated; TEMRA cells were FACS-enriched. The receptor comes from a human donor with Susac syndrome. Sequencing used CD4+ T cells from PBMCs. This rearrangement joins TRBV7-9 to TRBJ1-3; D is ambiguous. CDR3 in DNA: TGTGCCAGCAGCTTCACCGTTATCTCTGGAAACACCATATATTTT. Protein product: CASSFTVISGNTIYF.